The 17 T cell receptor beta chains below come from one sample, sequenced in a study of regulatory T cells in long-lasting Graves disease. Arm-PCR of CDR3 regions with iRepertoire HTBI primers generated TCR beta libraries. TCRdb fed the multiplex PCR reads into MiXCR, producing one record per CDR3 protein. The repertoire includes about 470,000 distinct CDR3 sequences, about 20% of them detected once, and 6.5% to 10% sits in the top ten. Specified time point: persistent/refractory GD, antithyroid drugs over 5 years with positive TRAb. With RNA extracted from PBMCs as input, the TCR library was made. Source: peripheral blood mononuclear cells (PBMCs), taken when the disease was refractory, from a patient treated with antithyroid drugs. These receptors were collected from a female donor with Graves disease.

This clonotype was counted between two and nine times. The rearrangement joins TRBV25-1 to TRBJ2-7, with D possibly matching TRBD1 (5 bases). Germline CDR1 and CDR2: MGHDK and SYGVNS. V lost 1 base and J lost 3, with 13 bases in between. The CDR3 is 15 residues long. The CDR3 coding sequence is TGTGCCAGCAGTGAATTCCTCTCAGGGCGCTACGAGCAGTACTTC. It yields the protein CASSEFLSGRYEQYF.

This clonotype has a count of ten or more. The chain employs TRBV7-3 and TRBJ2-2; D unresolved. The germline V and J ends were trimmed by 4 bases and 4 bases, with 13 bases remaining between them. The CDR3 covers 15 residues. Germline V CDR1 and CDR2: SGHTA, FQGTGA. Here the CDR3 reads CASSSTSEPTGELFF. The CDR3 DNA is TGTGCCAGCAGCTCGACCAGTGAGCCCACCGGGGAGCTGTTTTTT.

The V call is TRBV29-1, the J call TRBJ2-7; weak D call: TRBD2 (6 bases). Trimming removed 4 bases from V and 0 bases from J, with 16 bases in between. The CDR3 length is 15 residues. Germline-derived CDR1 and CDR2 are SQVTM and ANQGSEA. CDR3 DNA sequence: TGCAGCGTTGTGGGGTCTTCGGGGGTCTCCTACGAGCAGTACTTC. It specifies CSVVGSSGVSYEQYF.

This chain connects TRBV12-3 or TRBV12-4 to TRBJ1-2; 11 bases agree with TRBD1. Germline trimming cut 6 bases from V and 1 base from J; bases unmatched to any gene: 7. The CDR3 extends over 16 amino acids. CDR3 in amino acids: CASSSSGTGGNYGYTF. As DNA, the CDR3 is TGTGCCAGCAGCAGCTCCGGGACAGGGGGTAACTATGGCTACACCTTC.

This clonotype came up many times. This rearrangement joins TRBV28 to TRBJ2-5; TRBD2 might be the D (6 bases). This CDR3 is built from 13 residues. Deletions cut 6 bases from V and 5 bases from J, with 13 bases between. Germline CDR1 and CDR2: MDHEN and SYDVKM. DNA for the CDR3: TGTGCCAGCAGCCGGAGGGGCTGGGAGACCCAGTACTTC. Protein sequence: CASSRRGWETQYF.

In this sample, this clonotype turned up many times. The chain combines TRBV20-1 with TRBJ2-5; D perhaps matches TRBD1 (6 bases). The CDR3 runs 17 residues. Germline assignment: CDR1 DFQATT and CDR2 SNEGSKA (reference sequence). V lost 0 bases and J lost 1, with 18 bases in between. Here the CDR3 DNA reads TGCAGTGCTAGAGATATGAGGGACACCGATCTCCAAGAGACCCAGTACTTC. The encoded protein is CSARDMRDTDLQETQYF.

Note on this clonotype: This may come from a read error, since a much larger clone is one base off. The CDR3 DNA reads as TGTGCCAGCAGTATACGGGACAGGGTCACATTC. Its protein is CASSIRDRVTF. This chain links TRBV2 with TRBJ2-7; 9 bases agree with TRBD1. The CDR3 is made up of 11 amino acids. The germline V gene has CDR1 SNHLY and CDR2 FYNNEI.

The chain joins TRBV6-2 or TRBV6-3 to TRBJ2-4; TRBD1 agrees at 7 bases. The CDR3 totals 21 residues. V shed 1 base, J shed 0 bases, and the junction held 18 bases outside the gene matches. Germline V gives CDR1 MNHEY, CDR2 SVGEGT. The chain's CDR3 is CASSYFPGSPGGELAKNIQYF. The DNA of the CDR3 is TGTGCCAGCAGTTACTTCCCGGGCTCTCCAGGGGGAGAACTAGCCAAAAACATTCAGTACTTC.

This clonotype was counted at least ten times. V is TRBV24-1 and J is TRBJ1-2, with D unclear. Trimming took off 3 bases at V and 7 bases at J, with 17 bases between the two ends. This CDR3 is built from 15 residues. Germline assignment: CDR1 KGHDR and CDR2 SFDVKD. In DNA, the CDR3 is TGTGCCACCAGTGATCCATCTACAGACACTTTTGGCTACACCTTC. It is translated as CATSDPSTDTFGYTF.

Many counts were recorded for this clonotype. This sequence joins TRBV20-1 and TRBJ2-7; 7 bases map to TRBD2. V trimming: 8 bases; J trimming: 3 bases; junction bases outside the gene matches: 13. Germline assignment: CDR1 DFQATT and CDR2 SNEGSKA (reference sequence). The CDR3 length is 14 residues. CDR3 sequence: CSSGSAGESYEQYF. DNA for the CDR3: TGCAGTTCGGGATCCGCGGGAGAGAGCTACGAGCAGTACTTC.

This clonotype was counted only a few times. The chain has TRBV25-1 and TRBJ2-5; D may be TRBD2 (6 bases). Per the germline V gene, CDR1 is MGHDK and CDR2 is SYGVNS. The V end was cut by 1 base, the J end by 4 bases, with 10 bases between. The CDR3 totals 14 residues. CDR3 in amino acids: CASSESGLGETQYF. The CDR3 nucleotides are TGTGCCAGCAGTGAATCGGGACTGGGAGAGACCCAGTACTTC.

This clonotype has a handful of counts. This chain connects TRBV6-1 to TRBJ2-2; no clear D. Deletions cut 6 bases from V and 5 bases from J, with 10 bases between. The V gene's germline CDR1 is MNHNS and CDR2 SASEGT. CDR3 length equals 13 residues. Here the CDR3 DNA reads TGTGCCAGCAGCCACCCGGTTACCGGGGAGCTGTTTTTT. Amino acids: CASSHPVTGELFF.

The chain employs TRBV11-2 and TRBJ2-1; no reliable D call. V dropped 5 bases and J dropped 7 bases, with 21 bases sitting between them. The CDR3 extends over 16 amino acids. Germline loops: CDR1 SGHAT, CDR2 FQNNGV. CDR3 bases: TGTGCCAGCAGCGATTCTGCCCGGACCATCAGGAATGAGCAGTTCTTC. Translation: CASSDSARTIRNEQFF.

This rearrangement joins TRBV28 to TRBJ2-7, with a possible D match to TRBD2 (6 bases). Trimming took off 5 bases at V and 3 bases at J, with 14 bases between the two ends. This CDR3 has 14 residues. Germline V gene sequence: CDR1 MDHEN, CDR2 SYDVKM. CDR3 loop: CASSLGLEVYEQYF. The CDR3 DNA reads TGTGCCAGCAGTCTGGGACTGGAAGTCTACGAGCAGTACTTC.

The CDR3 region is CASRKVGTEAFF. The CDR3 DNA reads as TGTGCCAGCAGAAAAGTGGGCACTGAAGCTTTCTTT. The chain links TRBV6-2 or TRBV6-3 to TRBJ1-1; D not resolved. V lost 6 bases and J lost 4, with 9 bases in between. The germline V gene encodes CDR1 MNHEY and CDR2 SVGEGT. This CDR3 has 12 amino acids.

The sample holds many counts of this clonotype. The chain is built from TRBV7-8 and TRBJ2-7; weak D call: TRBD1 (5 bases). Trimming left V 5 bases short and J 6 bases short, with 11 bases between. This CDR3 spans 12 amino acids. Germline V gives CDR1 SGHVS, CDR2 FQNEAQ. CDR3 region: CASSQQGVEQYF. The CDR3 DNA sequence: TGTGCCAGCAGCCAACAAGGGGTCGAGCAGTACTTC.

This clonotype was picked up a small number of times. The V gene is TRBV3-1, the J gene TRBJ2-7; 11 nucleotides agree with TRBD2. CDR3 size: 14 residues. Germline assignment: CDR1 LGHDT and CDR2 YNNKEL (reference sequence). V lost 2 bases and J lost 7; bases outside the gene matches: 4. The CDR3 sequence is CASSQRGLAGEQYF. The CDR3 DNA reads TGTGCCAGCAGCCAACGAGGACTAGCGGGTGAGCAGTACTTC.